This TCR beta chain was observed in a study of Ad26.COV2.S vaccination and SARS-CoV-2 variants. Whole-study context: Enrollment placed the donor in the COV1001 Ad26.COV2.S trial arm. General study results and limits: The breadth of spike-specific CD8+ and CD4+ T cell responses after vaccination was reportedly substantial. Spike-specific TCR breadth was greater after Ad26.COV2.S than placebo. Comparable non-spike TCR breadth was observed in vaccine and placebo recipients.

Stated treatment: approximately 18 received Ad26.COV2.S at low or high dose, single or two shots; 5 received placebo; per-sample allocation not given. Sample collection was performed on day 63 after the first vaccine or placebo injection. As concerns this clone: Antigen: not known.

The V gene's germline CDR1 is LNHDA and CDR2 SQIVND (reference sequence). Trimming took 5 bases from V and 2 from J; bases not matched to a gene: 11. This CDR3 is built from 17 residues. Libraries were prepared by immunoSEQ multiplex PCR; TCRdb keeps only in-frame clonotypes and omits some of them. In the table there are some 640,000 clones, 70% to 90% of which are singletons. The receptor comes from a person aged 18-60 years who received the Ad26.COV2.S COVID-19 vaccine or a placebo. The chain joins TRBV19 to TRBJ2-5, with TRBD1 identical over 10 bases. This specimen was peripheral blood, taken in a trial of Ad26.COV2.S vaccine versus placebo. Here the CDR3 DNA reads TGTGCCAGTAGTGGGGGACAGGGGCCGATGGGACAAGAGACCCAGTACTTC. Its protein is CASSGGQGPMGQETQYF.